Sequencing of this T cell receptor beta chain was carried out in a study of cytomegalovirus exposure and HLA in healthy donors (dated by TCRdb to 2015 to 2018). Some background on the complete study: According to a later analysis, the approximately 120 validation repertoires were produced on the same platform as the approximately 690 repertoires of the first cohort. The study was designed to test whether signatures of past pathogen exposure could be identified by cataloging public T cell receptors. In addition to the first cohort of approximately 650 subjects, a separate validation cohort of 130 or so different subjects was used. High-throughput TCR immunosequencing, statistical association of individual TCRs with disease status, and machine learning were combined to predict cytomegalovirus infection status. What the research found in general, with its limitations: The classifier was reported to diagnose cytomegalovirus status with high specificity and sensitivity in both the original cohort and the validation cohort. A later analysis lacked HLA typing for the validation cohort, so it scored co-occurrence in that cohort across all 110 or so repertoires. A later analysis found that TCRs clustered in the first cohort also tended to co-occur in the roughly 120 validation repertoires, with approximately 95% of cluster scores above 0. It was suggested by the authors that the approach could potentially be generalized to other disease states and immunological phenotypes. Most TCR sequences were observed very rarely across donors, whereas some public TCRs were present in many individuals. The study gave a list of 150 to 200 TCR beta chains associated with cytomegalovirus. In vitro tests confirmed that a few of the cytomegalovirus-associated TCR beta chains recognize cytomegalovirus antigens.

The junction carries 10 bases between V and J, which are trimmed by 4 bases and 1 base respectively. From the cysteine through the phenylalanine, the CDR3 covers 14 amino acids. Only the CDR3 portion is preserved as DNA: 42 bases, with reading frame beginning at the first base. The germline V gene encodes CDR1 LNHDA and CDR2 SQIVND (reference sequence). With respect to this clone: This receptor's antigen is unknown. No base quality information exists; no much larger clone differs at one position.

Library construction relied on the immunoSEQ multiplex PCR assay. The authors' analysis ran thus. A statistical classification framework was built to diagnose cytomegalovirus status from the catalog of TCR beta chain sequences. TCRdb's version of the immuneACCESS table is confined to in-frame rearrangements and falls short of the full clone set. An unresolved V gene accounts for under half of the shortfall where checked; the remainder is of unknown origin. The V and J calls and clone size were taken over from that table, and D and trimming were inferred from the DNA. The sample table holds around 400,000 clones, of which roughly 89% were seen once. Of the sample, around 0.8% is held by the ten largest clones. The donors belonged to the validation cohort of over a hundred subjects, which was separate from the roughly 680-subject first cohort.

The chain uses TRBV19 and TRBJ1-1; the D gene identity is not certain. Sequenced input: PBMCs. The receptor's source is a young woman in good health and CMV-seronegative. The base sequence is TGTGCCAGTAGTAATGGGAGGGCGAACACTGAAGCTTTCTTT. Its protein is CASSNGRANTEAFF.